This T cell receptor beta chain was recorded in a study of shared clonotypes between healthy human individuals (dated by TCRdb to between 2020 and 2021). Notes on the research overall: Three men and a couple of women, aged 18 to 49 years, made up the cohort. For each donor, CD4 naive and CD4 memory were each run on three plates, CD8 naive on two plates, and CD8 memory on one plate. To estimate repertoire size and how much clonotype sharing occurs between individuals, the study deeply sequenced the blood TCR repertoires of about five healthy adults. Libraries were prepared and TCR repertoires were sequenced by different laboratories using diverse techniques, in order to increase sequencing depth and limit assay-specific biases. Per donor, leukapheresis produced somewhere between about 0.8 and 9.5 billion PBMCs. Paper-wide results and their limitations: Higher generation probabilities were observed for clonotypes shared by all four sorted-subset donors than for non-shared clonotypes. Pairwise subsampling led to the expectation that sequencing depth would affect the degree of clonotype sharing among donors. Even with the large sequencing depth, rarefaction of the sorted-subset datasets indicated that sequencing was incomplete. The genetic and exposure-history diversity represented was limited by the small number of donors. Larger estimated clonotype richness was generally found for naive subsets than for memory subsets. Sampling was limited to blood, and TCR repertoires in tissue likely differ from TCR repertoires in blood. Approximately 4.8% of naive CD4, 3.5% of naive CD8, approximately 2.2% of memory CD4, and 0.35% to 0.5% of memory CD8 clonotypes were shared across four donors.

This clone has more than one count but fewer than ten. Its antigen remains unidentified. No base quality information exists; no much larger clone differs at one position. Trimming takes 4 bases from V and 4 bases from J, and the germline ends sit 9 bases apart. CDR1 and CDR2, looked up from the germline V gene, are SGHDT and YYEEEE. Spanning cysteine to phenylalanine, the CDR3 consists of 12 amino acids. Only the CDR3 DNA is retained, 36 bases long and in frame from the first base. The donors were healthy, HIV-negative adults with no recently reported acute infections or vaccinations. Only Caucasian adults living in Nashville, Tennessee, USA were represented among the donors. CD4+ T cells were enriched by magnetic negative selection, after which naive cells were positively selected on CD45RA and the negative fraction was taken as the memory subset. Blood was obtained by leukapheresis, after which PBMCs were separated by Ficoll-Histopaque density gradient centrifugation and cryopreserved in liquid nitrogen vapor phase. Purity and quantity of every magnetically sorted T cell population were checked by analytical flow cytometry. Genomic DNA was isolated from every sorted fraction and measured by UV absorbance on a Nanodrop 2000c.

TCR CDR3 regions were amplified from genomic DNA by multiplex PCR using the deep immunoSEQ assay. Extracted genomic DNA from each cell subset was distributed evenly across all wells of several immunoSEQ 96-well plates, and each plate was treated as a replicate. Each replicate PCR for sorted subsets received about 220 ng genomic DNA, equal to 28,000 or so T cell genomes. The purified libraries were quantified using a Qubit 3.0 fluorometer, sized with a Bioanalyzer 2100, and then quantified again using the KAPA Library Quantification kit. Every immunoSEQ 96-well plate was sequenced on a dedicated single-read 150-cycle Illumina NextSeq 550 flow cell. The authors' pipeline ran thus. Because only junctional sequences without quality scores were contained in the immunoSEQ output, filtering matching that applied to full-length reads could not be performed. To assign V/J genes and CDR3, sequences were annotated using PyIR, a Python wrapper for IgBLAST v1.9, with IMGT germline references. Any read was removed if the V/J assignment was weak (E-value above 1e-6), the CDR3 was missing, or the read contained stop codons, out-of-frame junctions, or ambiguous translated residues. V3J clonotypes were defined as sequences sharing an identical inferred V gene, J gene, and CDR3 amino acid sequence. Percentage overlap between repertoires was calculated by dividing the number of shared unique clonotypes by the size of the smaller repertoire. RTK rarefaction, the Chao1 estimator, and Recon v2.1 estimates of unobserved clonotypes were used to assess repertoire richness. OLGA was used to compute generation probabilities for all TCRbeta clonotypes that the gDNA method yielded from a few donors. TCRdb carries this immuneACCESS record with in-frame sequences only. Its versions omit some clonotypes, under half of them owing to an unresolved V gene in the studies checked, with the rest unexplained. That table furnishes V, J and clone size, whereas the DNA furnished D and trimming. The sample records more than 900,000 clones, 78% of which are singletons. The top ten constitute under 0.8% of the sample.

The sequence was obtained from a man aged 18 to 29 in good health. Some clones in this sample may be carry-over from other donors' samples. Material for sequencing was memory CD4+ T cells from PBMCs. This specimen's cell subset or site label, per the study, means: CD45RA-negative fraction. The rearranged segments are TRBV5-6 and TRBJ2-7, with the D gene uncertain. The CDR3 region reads CASSNTLYEQYF. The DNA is TGTGCCAGCAGCAACACACTTTACGAGCAGTACTTC. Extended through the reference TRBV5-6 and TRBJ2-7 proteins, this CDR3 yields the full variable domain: DAGVTQSPTHLIKTRGQQVTLRCSPKSGHDTVSWYQQALGQGPQFIFQYYEEEERQRGNFPDRFSGHQFPNYSSELNVNALLLGDSALYLCASSNTLYEQYFGPGTRLTVT.